The present T cell receptor beta chain was sequenced within a study of OX40 agonist ivuxolimab in advanced cancers. The protocol was immunoSEQ multiplex PCR, while the TCRdb copy is restricted to in-frame clones and leaves out a portion. The table includes nearly 25,000 clones, more than 75% detected once. The TCR was taken from an adult with an advanced solid tumor such as melanoma, head and neck, liver or kidney cancer. The sequencing used CD4+ or CD8+ T cells sorted from blood, collected in a trial of the OX40 agonist ivuxolimab.

The CDR3 DNA is TGTGCCAGCAGCCTGACAGGGGGCAATGAGCAGTTCTTC. Protein: CASSLTGGNEQFF. The V and J genes are TRBV11-3 and TRBJ2-1; 9 nucleotides agree with TRBD1. The germline CDR1 and CDR2 sequences are SGHNT and YENEEA. Unmatched junction bases numbered 2, after V lost 5 bases and J lost 6 bases. The CDR3 totals 13 residues.